The clone carrying this TCR beta chain turned up a few times. An end of the junction does not agree with germline; a read error may underlie this. The second PCR ran about 7 to 12 cycles with a sample-barcoded 5' primer and J-beta primers. TCRdb re-derived calls from the 5' RACE reads in MiXCR, one entry per CDR3 protein. The profile shows about 730,000 distinct CDR3 sequences, about 42% of them singletons. This sample was included in a study of blood T cells in healthy people across ages. The CDR3 is 14 residues long. CDR1 and CDR2 (germline): DFQATT, SNEGSKA (reference sequence). The chain combines TRBV20-1 with TRBJ2-3; 11 nucleotides align to TRBD2. The material sequenced was blood. The TCR was taken from a woman aged 55-70 years in good health. CDR3 sequence: CSVRKPSGRDTQYF. CDR3 sequence (DNA): TGCAGTGTTAGAAAACCTAGCGGGAGGGATACGCAGTATTTT.